This TCR beta chain was documented in a study of blood T cells in healthy people across ages. A second roughly 6 to 12 cycle PCR used barcoded and J-beta primers. TCRdb re-analysed the 5' RACE reads in MiXCR, keeping a single row per CDR3 protein. The sample has roughly 1.7 million distinct CDR3 sequences, about 32% seen once. This clonotype was seen ten or more times. The CDR3 spans 15 residues. The J segment lost 1 base and the V segment lost 3 bases, leaving 4 bases of the junction unmatched. Per the germline V gene, CDR1 is SQVTM and CDR2 is ANQGSEA. This rearrangement joins TRBV29-1 to TRBJ2-1; TRBD2 agrees at 9 bases. This clonotype was sampled from a woman under 40 in good health. The sample comprised blood. This CDR3 is CSVDLRGGSYNEQFF. CDR3 nucleotides: TGCAGCGTTGATTTGCGGGGGGGGTCCTACAATGAGCAGTTCTTC.